These T cell receptor beta chains were read from a single sample in a study of cytomegalovirus exposure and HLA in healthy donors. Repertoires were generated with immunoSEQ multiplex PCR, while TCRdb's copy carries only in-frame clones and drops some. The repertoire holds approximately 150,000 clones, with over 75% as singletons. The sequencing input was PBMCs. The receptors originated from a man between 25 and 39 years old in good health and CMV-seropositive. CDR3s include the opening cysteine and the closing phenylalanine or tryptophan. Fields, in order: D gene, clone size, J gene, V gene, CDR3 protein, CDR3 DNA. The D gene is left open where the match is weak. The size field is filled for only some rows; it gives once, few, many or a size class.

.	.	TRBJ2-3	TRBV28	CASSFGETDTQYF	TGTGCCAGCAGTTTTGGGGAGACAGATACGCAGTATTTT
TRBD1	once	TRBJ2-7	TRBV28	CASSSFRGRDYEQYF	TGTGCCAGCAGTTCATTCAGGGGGCGCGACTACGAGCAGTACTTC
.	.	TRBJ2-7	TRBV5-8	CASSLVSEVGYEQYF	TGTGCCAGCAGCTTGGTTTCCGAGGTTGGCTACGAGCAGTACTTC
TRBD1	.	TRBJ1-1	TRBV7-6	CASSSDRAAEAFF	TGTGCCAGCAGCTCGGACAGGGCCGCTGAAGCTTTCTTT
TRBD2	.	TRBJ2-6	TRBV19	CASSNGTRESGANVLTF	TGTGCCAGTAGTAACGGGACTAGAGAATCTGGGGCCAACGTCCTGACTTTC
.	.	TRBJ2-7	TRBV5-4	CASSPSPGPYEQYF	TGTGCCAGCAGCCCGAGTCCAGGGCCCTACGAGCAGTACTTC
TRBD2	.	TRBJ2-3	TRBV29-1	CSVGVASGPLPSTDTQYF	TGCAGCGTTGGTGTGGCTAGCGGCCCACTCCCCTCCACAGATACGCAGTATTTT
.	.	TRBJ1-2	TRBV6-1	CASSPRTEYGYTF	TGTGCCAGCAGTCCTAGGACAGAGTACGGCTACACCTTC
TRBD1	once	TRBJ2-7	TRBV6-1	CASSVGTGSSYEQYF	TGTGCCAGCAGTGTCGGGACAGGGAGCTCCTACGAGCAGTACTTC
.	few	TRBJ2-3	TRBV4-1	CASSQDRGGEGRDTQYF	TGCGCCAGCAGCCAAGATAGGGGGGGGGAAGGGCGAGATACGCAGTATTTT
TRBD2	.	TRBJ2-1	TRBV5-1	CASSPTSGSSYNEQFF	TGCGCCAGCAGCCCAACTAGCGGGAGCTCCTACAATGAGCAGTTCTTC
TRBD1	.	TRBJ2-2	TRBV28	CASRWGQGAPGELFF	TGTGCCAGCAGGTGGGGACAGGGGGCCCCCGGGGAGCTGTTTTTT
TRBD1	few	TRBJ1-2	TRBV5-1	CASSEQPGQGAGYTF	TGCGCCAGCAGCGAACAGCCGGGACAGGGGGCAGGCTACACCTTC
TRBD1	.	TRBJ2-1	TRBV6-4	CASRGFDRVYNEQFF	TGTGCCAGCAGGGGTTTTGACAGGGTGTACAATGAGCAGTTCTTC
TRBD2	.	TRBJ2-3	TRBV5-1	CASTGTSGSTDTQYF	TGCGCCAGCACTGGGACTAGCGGGAGCACAGATACGCAGTATTTT
.	.	TRBJ1-1	TRBV28	CASSLPPTVNQAFF	TGTGCCAGCAGTCTACCACCGACAGTAAACCAAGCTTTCTTT
.	.	TRBJ1-5	TRBV5-4	CASSLGGDNQPQHF	TGTGCCAGCAGCTTAGGAGGAGACAATCAGCCCCAGCATTTT
.	.	TRBJ1-1	TRBV11-2	CASSLAGLTEAFF	TGTGCCAGCAGCTTAGCAGGTCTCACTGAAGCTTTCTTT
TRBD1	.	TRBJ2-3	TRBV6-5	CASSPGTGADTQYF	TGTGCCAGCAGCCCGGGGACAGGTGCAGATACGCAGTATTTT
TRBD2	.	TRBJ2-3	TRBV2	CASTSGEGGTQYF	TGTGCCAGCACGAGCGGGGAGGGCGGTACGCAGTATTTT
TRBD1	.	TRBJ1-2	TRBV4-2	CASSQDPEGANYGYTF	TGTGCCAGCAGCCAAGATCCGGAGGGGGCAAACTATGGCTACACCTTC
.	few	TRBJ2-1	TRBV5-4	CASSRTGNEQFF	TGTGCCAGCAGCAGGACTGGGAATGAGCAGTTCTTC
.	.	TRBJ1-5	TRBV28	CAANRQPQHF	TGTGCCGCCAACAGGCAGCCCCAGCATTTT
.	.	TRBJ1-5	TRBV7-9	CASSRSGDQPQHF	TGTGCCAGCAGCCGCTCCGGAGATCAGCCCCAGCATTTT
TRBD1	.	TRBJ1-2	TRBV2	CARSGQAYGYTF	TGTGCCAGAAGCGGACAGGCCTATGGCTACACCTTC
.	.	TRBJ2-7	TRBV28	CASSLEANRAQVYEQYF	TGTGCCAGCAGTTTGGAGGCTAACAGGGCACAGGTTTACGAGCAGTACTTC
TRBD1	.	TRBJ2-1	TRBV28	CASSLLGTANLNEQFF	TGTGCCAGCAGCCTCCTCGGGACAGCAAACCTCAATGAGCAGTTCTTC
TRBD2	.	TRBJ2-1	TRBV7-9	CASSTTSGRVRSYNEQFF	TGTGCCAGCAGCACGACTAGCGGGAGGGTCCGCTCCTACAATGAGCAGTTCTTC
TRBD1	once	TRBJ2-3	TRBV15	CATSTGTASTDTQYF	TGTGCCACCAGCACCGGGACAGCTTCCACAGATACGCAGTATTTT
.	.	TRBJ1-3	TRBV28	CASSIPQGKNSGNTIYF	TGTGCCAGCAGTATACCACAGGGTAAAAACTCTGGAAACACCATATATTTT
.	.	TRBJ2-3	TRBV7-2	CASSFQGSDTQYF	TGTGCCAGCAGCTTTCAGGGTTCAGATACGCAGTATTTT
.	.	TRBJ1-4	TRBV7-9	CSSRGEKLFF	TGTTCCAGCCGCGGCGAAAAACTGTTTTTT
.	.	TRBJ1-2	TRBV5-6	CASSLVTDGGYGYTF	TGTGCCAGCAGCTTGGTGACCGACGGGGGGTATGGCTACACCTTC
.	.	TRBJ2-7	TRBV20-1	CSPLTGYEQYF	TGCAGTCCTTTGACAGGCTACGAGCAGTACTTC
.	.	TRBJ2-3	TRBV18	CASSPAYSSLADTQYF	TGTGCCAGCTCACCGGCCTACAGTTCCTTAGCAGATACGCAGTATTTT
TRBD2	few	TRBJ2-5	TRBV7-2	CASSLEGASGGETQYF	TGTGCCAGCAGCTTAGAAGGGGCTAGCGGGGGGGAGACCCAGTACTTC